Below are 26 T cell receptor beta chains sequenced from a single sample in a study of T-cell reconstitution after alpha-beta-depleted transplantation in children. Construction of the TCRbeta library involved unique molecular identifiers. TCRdb independently ran MiXCR on the PCR reads; one entry per CDR3 protein. The data contain 500,000 to 600,000 distinct CDR3 sequences, approximately 20% of them singletons. Sequencing was performed on PBMCs from the stem cell graft donor, taken from the stem cell graft. The receptors come from a human donor who donated a stem cell graft to a child with acute lymphoblastic leukemia.

This clonotype was counted between two and nine times. V and J are TRBV13 and TRBJ1-1; no clear D gene. CDR3 length: 13 residues. V was clipped by 3 bases and J by 7 bases, with 12 bases between them. CDR1 and CDR2 from the germline V gene are PRHDT and FYEKMQ (reference sequence). As DNA, the CDR3 is TGTGCCAGCAGCTTTTCCTGGACGAATGAAGCTTTCTTT. This sequence encodes CASSFSWTNEAFF.

The chain links TRBV4-1 to TRBJ2-7; D uncertain. With 4 bases removed from V and 3 bases from J, the gap between germline ends came to 16 bases. Germline V gene data show CDR1 as MGHRA and CDR2 as YSYEKL. The CDR3 sequence is 15 residues long. The CDR3 region is CASSLTVSRLYEQYF. The CDR3 DNA reads TGCGCCAGCAGCCTTACGGTCAGCCGCCTCTACGAGCAGTACTTC.

This clonotype appeared a few times. V gene TRBV7-8 combines with J gene TRBJ2-6; possibly TRBD2 for D (6 bases). The CDR3 is 17 amino acids. Looked up from germline, CDR1 is SGHVS and CDR2 is FQNEAQ. Trimming cost V 1 base and J 0 bases, with 10 bases left between them. CDR3 nucleotides: TGTGCCAGCAGCTTAGTGGGGGGTAGCTCTGGGGCCAACGTCCTGACTTTC. Protein sequence: CASSLVGGSSGANVLTF.

V gene TRBV6-6 combines with J gene TRBJ2-7; D uncertain. The CDR3 spans 13 residues. Trimming pared 6 bases from V and 7 bases from J, leaving 16 bases between. Germline lookup yields CDR1 MNHNY and CDR2 SVGAGI (reference sequence). The CDR3 DNA reads TGTGCCAGCAGCCAGATTAGGGCTTTGGAGCAGTACTTC. Amino acids: CASSQIRALEQYF.

The rearrangement links TRBV4-1 to TRBJ2-7, with TRBD2 matching over 7 bases. From germline, CDR1 is MGHRA and CDR2 YSYEKL. The CDR3 runs 15 residues. Trimming took 3 bases from V and 6 from J; bases not matched to a gene: 11. The CDR3 nucleotides are TGCGCCAGCAGCCAGGGATACACTAGCGTCGGCGAGCAGTACTTC. Amino acid sequence: CASSQGYTSVGEQYF.

This clonotype was picked up a small number of times. The chain's CDR3 is CSALGSSSYEQYF. The CDR3 DNA follows: TGCAGTGCTTTGGGTTCAAGCTCCTACGAGCAGTACTTC. The J gene is TRBJ2-7, the V gene TRBV20-1, with unresolved D. V was clipped by 5 bases and J by 0 bases, with 11 bases between them. Germline values: CDR1 DFQATT, CDR2 SNEGSKA (reference sequence). The CDR3 length is 13 residues.

This clonotype turned up a few times. V and J are TRBV7-9 and TRBJ1-4; TRBD1 matches at 9 bases. J lost 6 bases, V lost 3 bases, and 5 bases had no gene match. Germline assignment: CDR1 SEHNR and CDR2 FQNEAQ (reference sequence). The CDR3 runs 15 residues. The CDR3 DNA reads TGTGCCAGCAGCTTCGGGACAGGGAACTATGAAAAACTGTTTTTT. Protein: CASSFGTGNYEKLFF.

On this clonotype: Given a much more abundant clone one base away, this may be a read error. This chain uses TRBV29-1 with TRBJ1-2; D perhaps matches TRBD1 (5 bases). CDR3 size: 14 residues. The germline CDR1 and CDR2 sequences are SQVTM and ANQGSEA. The CDR3 coding sequence is TGCAGCGTCGAGAGAGACAGTCAGGGCTATGGCTACAGCTTC. Translated, it gives CSVERDSQGYGYSF.

V is TRBV12-3 or TRBV12-4 and J is TRBJ1-3; maybe TRBD1 (5 bases). CDR3 length: 16 amino acids. V was clipped by 3 bases and J by 0 bases, with 12 bases between them. The CDR3, as DNA: TGTGCCAGCAGTTTTATCGCTCAGGGCTCTGGAAACACCATATATTTT. This translates into CASSFIAQGSGNTIYF.

This clonotype has just a few counts. The chain employs TRBV10-2 and TRBJ2-3, with D perhaps assigned TRBD1 or TRBD2 (5 bases each). V was trimmed by 5 bases and J by 3 bases, leaving 12 bases between them. This CDR3 spans 14 amino acids. Germline assignment: CDR1 WSHSY and CDR2 SAAADI. In DNA form, the CDR3 reads TGCGCCAGCAGTCTCAGGGAGAGTACAGATACGCAGTATTTT. Protein sequence: CASSLRESTDTQYF.

The chain employs TRBV29-1 and TRBJ2-7; TRBD2 matches 8 bases. The V gene's germline CDR1 is SQVTM and CDR2 ANQGSEA. The CDR3 loop spans 14 amino acids. The CDR3 bases are TGCAGTGCCCAACCTCTAGCGGGTACCTACGAGCAGTACTTC. Translation: CSAQPLAGTYEQYF.

The chain combines TRBV7-2 with TRBJ1-5; 9 nucleotides line up with TRBD1. V trimming: 4 bases; J trimming: 4 bases; junction bases outside the gene matches: 5. Germline V gene lookup returns CDR1 SGHTA and CDR2 FQGNSA. The CDR3 is 15 residues long. CDR3 loop: CASSSQTGGNQPQHF. The CDR3 nucleotides read TGTGCCAGCAGCTCCCAGACAGGGGGGAATCAGCCCCAGCATTTT. Supplemented by reference TRBV7-2 and TRBJ1-5, the full variable domain reads GAGVSQSPSNKVTEKGKDVELRCDPISGHTALYWYRQSLGQGLEFLIYFQGNSAPDKSGLPSDRFSAERTGGSVSTLTIQRTQQEDSAVYLCASSSQTGGNQPQHFGDGTRLSIL.

This clonotype was seen a handful of times. The rearrangement uses TRBV6-1 and TRBJ2-1; 14 bases line up with TRBD2. The germline V gene encodes CDR1 MNHNS and CDR2 SASEGT. With 4 bases clipped from V and 0 bases from J, the junction kept 5 bases outside the gene matches. The CDR3 has 18 residues. CDR3 amino acids: CASSGTSGRQSSYNEQFF. CDR3 nucleotide sequence: TGTGCCAGCAGTGGGACTAGCGGGAGGCAATCCTCCTACAATGAGCAGTTCTTC.

The sample holds a few counts of this clonotype. The chain combines TRBV7-9 with TRBJ2-6, with D perhaps assigned TRBD1 or TRBD2 (5 bases each). Germline CDR1 is SEHNR and CDR2 is FQNEAQ (reference sequence). The length of the CDR3 is 14 residues. The V gene lost 4 bases and the J gene lost 3 bases, with 7 bases spanning the gap. The CDR3 here is CASSSGRGANVLTF. The CDR3 nucleotides are TGTGCCAGCAGCTCGGGGCGTGGGGCCAACGTCCTGACTTTC.

There are a few counts of this clonotype. The chain links TRBV5-8 to TRBJ2-1; TRBD2 aligns across 8 bases. Trimming at V came to 6 bases and at J to 8 bases, leaving 7 bases not matched to a gene. The CDR3 is 13 residues long. The germline CDR1 and CDR2 sequences are SGHTS and YDEGEE. CDR3 coding DNA: TGTGCCAGCACCCGGGGGGGGCTCTATGAGCAGTTCTTC. Amino acid sequence: CASTRGGLYEQFF.

V and J are TRBV5-1 and TRBJ2-7, with 13 bases matching TRBD2. CDR3 length equals 14 residues. The V segment lost 0 bases and the J segment 7 bases; nucleotides outside the gene matches: 1. Germline V CDR1 and CDR2: SGHRS, YFSETQ. The CDR3 region has the DNA TGCGCCAGCAGCTTGGGGGGACTAGCGGGAGAGCAGTACTTC. The encoded protein is CASSLGGLAGEQYF.

This clonotype was seen a handful of times. The CDR3 is CASSQGTGEYEQYF. CDR3 DNA: TGCGCCAGCAGCCAAGGTACAGGGGAGTACGAGCAGTACTTC. The V gene is TRBV4-1, the J gene TRBJ2-7; TRBD1 matches at 7 bases. This CDR3 has 14 residues. Germline V gene lookup returns CDR1 MGHRA and CDR2 YSYEKL. V lost 1 base and J lost 4; bases outside the gene matches: 4.

This chain uses TRBV5-1 with TRBJ2-1, with TRBD2 matching over 8 bases. The CDR3 spans 15 residues. With V trimmed by 2 bases and J by 5 bases, 6 bases remained unmatched. Germline assignment: CDR1 SGHRS and CDR2 YFSETQ. The CDR3 DNA reads TGCGCCAGCAGCTTAAGGACTAGCCGCGACAATGAGCAGTTCTTC. As protein: CASSLRTSRDNEQFF.

The chain joins TRBV27 to TRBJ2-7; possible D gene TRBD2, 6 bases. The CDR3 spans 14 residues. The V and J ends lost 0 bases and 7 bases respectively, with 13 bases between them. Germline assignment: CDR1 MNHEY and CDR2 SMNVEV (reference sequence). The CDR3 DNA follows: TGTGCCAGCAGTTTATCAGGGACCGGGGGAGAGCAGTACTTC. Translation: CASSLSGTGGEQYF.

The V call is TRBV6-1, the J call TRBJ1-1; TRBD1 matches at 8 bases. The CDR3 runs 16 residues. After removal of 4 bases from V and 2 bases from J, the junction contained 9 bases not matched to a gene. Germline V CDR1 and CDR2: MNHNS, SASEGT. In DNA, the CDR3 is TGTGCCAGCAGTGGGATCACGACAGGGGTAAACACTGAAGCTTTCTTT. It yields the protein CASSGITTGVNTEAFF.

This sequence joins TRBV10-3 and TRBJ1-5; D remains unclear. Looked up from germline, CDR1 is ENHRY and CDR2 is SYGVKD. V gave up 0 bases and J gave up 3 bases, with 15 bases separating them. The CDR3 has 17 amino acids. The CDR3: CAISESPFERPNQPQHF. DNA for the CDR3: TGTGCCATCAGTGAGTCCCCGTTCGAGCGGCCCAATCAGCCCCAGCATTTT.

This clonotype was counted at least ten times. The chain combines TRBV5-6 with TRBJ2-7; D gene ambiguous. This CDR3 region has 13 residues. The V end was cut by 4 bases, the J end by 1 base, with 9 bases between. From germline, CDR1 is SGHDT and CDR2 YYEEEE. The CDR3 nucleotides read TGTGCCAGCAGCCCTGACAATTCCTACGAGCAGTACTTC. Residues: CASSPDNSYEQYF.

The rearrangement joins TRBV5-1 to TRBJ2-1; possibly TRBD1 for D (6 bases). This CDR3 spans 15 amino acids. V was cut by 0 bases and J by 2 bases, with 9 bases left in between. Germline V CDR1 and CDR2: SGHRS, YFSETQ. CDR3 sequence reads: CASSLAGHTYNEQFF. CDR3 sequence (DNA): TGCGCCAGCAGCTTGGCGGGACACACCTACAATGAGCAGTTCTTC.

This clonotype has just a few counts. V is TRBV27 and J is TRBJ1-5; no clear D gene. Germline V lookup: CDR1 MNHEY, CDR2 SMNVEV (reference sequence). V lost 6 bases, J lost 0 bases, and 6 bases lay in between. The CDR3 totals 13 residues. CDR3 sequence (DNA): TGTGCCAGCAGCCATTATAGCAATCAGCCCCAGCATTTT. It specifies CASSHYSNQPQHF.

The V call is TRBV19, the J call TRBJ2-1; unclear D gene. Trimming shortened V by 3 bases and J by 7 bases, and 10 bases separated the two germline ends. Germline V gene data show CDR1 as LNHDA and CDR2 as SQIVND (reference sequence). The CDR3 extends over 13 amino acids. CDR3 nucleotides: TGTGCCAGTAGTATCCGGACCCTTAATGAGCAGTTCTTC. Its translation is CASSIRTLNEQFF.

The V gene is TRBV12-3 or TRBV12-4, the J gene TRBJ2-5; D remains ambiguous. This CDR3 has 13 residues. The V end was cut by 2 bases, the J end by 3 bases, with 7 bases between. CDR3: CASSLWGKETQYF. CDR3 nucleotides: TGTGCCAGCAGTTTATGGGGTAAAGAGACCCAGTACTTC.